These 21 T cell receptor beta chains originate from one sample sequenced in a study of blood T cell repertoires in COVID-19. TCRdb's table, derived via immunoSEQ multiplex PCR, lists solely in-frame clones and lacks some. The sample comprises about 230,000 clones, approximately 80% of which are singletons, and 27% rests with the top ten. Material: peripheral blood. Receptor source: a man aged 35 to 55 with acute or convalescent COVID-19.

There are a few counts of this clone. This chain connects TRBV12-3 or TRBV12-4 to TRBJ1-1; D not certain. Deletions cut 5 bases from V and 8 bases from J, with 6 bases between. The CDR3 is 10 residues long. The CDR3 nucleotides are TGTGCCAGCAGTCTTCCCGAAGCTTTCTTT. Translating gives CASSLPEAFF.

The rearrangement links TRBV6-4 to TRBJ2-7, with D tentatively TRBD1 (6 bases). V lost 4 bases to trimming and J lost 2 bases, with 15 bases between them. CDR3 length: 15 residues. Germline-derived CDR1 and CDR2 are MRHNA and SNTAGT. CDR3 residues: CASSGGRVHPYEQYF. Here the CDR3 DNA reads TGTGCCAGCAGTGGGGGGCGGGTCCACCCCTACGAGCAGTACTTC.

This chain connects TRBV28 to TRBJ1-1; 8 bases are shared with TRBD1. The CDR3 has 16 residues. Trimming took 2 bases from V and 3 from J; bases not matched to a gene: 8. Germline CDR1 is MDHEN and CDR2 is SYDVKM. CDR3 DNA: TGTGCCAGCAGTTTACGGCAGGGGGCAGGTGACACTGAAGCTTTCTTT. Its protein is CASSLRQGAGDTEAFF.

The rearrangement joins TRBV21-1 to TRBJ2-7; the listed D gene, TRBD2, was not tested against the DNA. TRBV21-1 is listed as a pseudogene. The CDR3 covers 14 residues. The CDR3 region is CASSKEHRVYEQYF. Here the CDR3 DNA reads TGTGCCAGCAGCAAAGAACATCGGGTCTACGAGCAGTACTTC.

V is TRBV19 and J is TRBJ1-1; 7 nucleotides agree with TRBD1. CDR3 length: 14 residues. The germline V gene encodes CDR1 LNHDA and CDR2 SQIVND (reference sequence). V was pared by 5 bases and J by 6 bases, with 9 bases of the junction left unmatched. CDR3: CASSLTGDLAEAFF. DNA for the CDR3: TGTGCCAGTAGTCTTACAGGGGATCTTGCTGAAGCTTTCTTT.

V and J are TRBV19 and TRBJ1-1; 7 positions agree with TRBD1. Germline V gene data show CDR1 as LNHDA and CDR2 as SQIVND (reference sequence). V shed 3 bases, J shed 1 base, and the junction held 5 bases outside the gene matches. The CDR3 totals 15 residues. The CDR3 loop reads CASSMTGTANTEAFF. CDR3 in DNA: TGTGCCAGTAGTATGACCGGGACAGCGAACACTGAAGCTTTCTTT. The variable domain in full, with the rest retrieved from reference TRBV19 and TRBJ1-1, is DGGITQSPKYLFRKEGQNVTLSCEQNLNHDAMYWYRQDPGQGLRLIYYSQIVNDFQKGDIAEGYSVSREKKESFPLTVTSAQKNPTAFYLCASSMTGTANTEAFFGQGTRLTVV.

This clone was detected only a few times. The chain combines TRBV11-2 with TRBJ2-1; 8 bases fit TRBD2. Germline V gene lookup returns CDR1 SGHAT and CDR2 FQNNGV. Trimming cost V 0 bases and J 5 bases; bases outside gene matches: 3. CDR3 length: 15 amino acids. The DNA of the CDR3 is TGTGCCAGCAGCTTAGACGGGAGGGCCAACAATGAGCAGTTCTTC. It encodes CASSLDGRANNEQFF.

The rearrangement links TRBV12-3 or TRBV12-4 to TRBJ1-2; TRBD1 might be the D (5 bases). The CDR3 totals 13 residues. The V and J ends lost 2 bases and 8 bases respectively, with 12 bases between them. CDR3 sequence (DNA): TGTGCCAGCAGTTTACAGGGTTTCGAGGGCTACACCTTC. Protein: CASSLQGFEGYTF.

The V and J genes are TRBV7-9 and TRBJ1-2; no definite D call. CDR1 is SEHNR, CDR2 FQNEAQ, per germline (reference sequence). Trimming shortened V by 3 bases and J by 2 bases, and 7 bases separated the two germline ends. CDR3 length: 13 residues. DNA of the CDR3: TGTGCCAGCAGCTTCGGCGGCAACTATGGCTACACCTTC. Residues: CASSFGGNYGYTF.

The genes are TRBV30 and TRBJ2-7; D is unclear. V lost 4 bases, J lost 1 base, and 8 bases lay in between. This CDR3 is 12 amino acids long. Germline V lookup: CDR1 GTSNPN, CDR2 SVGIG (reference sequence). The CDR3 bases are TGTGCCTGGAAAAGGAGATCCTACGAGCAGTACTTC. This sequence encodes CAWKRRSYEQYF.

This clone came up once. V gene TRBV20-1 combines with J gene TRBJ2-7; a weak D match, TRBD2 (5 bases). Per germline, CDR1 DFQATT and CDR2 SNEGSKA (reference sequence). V lost 7 bases to trimming and J lost 4 bases, with 11 bases between them. The CDR3 contains 11 residues. The CDR3 DNA reads TGCAGTGTGAGGGATTTGTACGAGCAGTACTTC. The encoded protein is CSVRDLYEQYF.

This chain links TRBV7-2 with TRBJ2-1; 11 bases fit TRBD2. Germline trimming cut 1 base from V and 9 bases from J; bases unmatched to any gene: 5. The CDR3 sequence is 15 residues long. From germline, CDR1 is SGHTA and CDR2 FQGNSA. CDR3 protein: CASSLVSGRVIEQFF. The CDR3 DNA sequence: TGTGCCAGCAGCTTAGTTAGCGGGAGGGTAATTGAGCAGTTCTTC. The full variable domain, with the rest looked up from reference TRBV7-2 and TRBJ2-1, is GAGVSQSPSNKVTEKGKDVELRCDPISGHTALYWYRQSLGQGLEFLIYFQGNSAPDKSGLPSDRFSAERTGGSVSTLTIQRTQQEDSAVYLCASSLVSGRVIEQFFGPGTRLTVL.

This chain connects TRBV6-5 to TRBJ2-1, with 9 bases identical to TRBD2. CDR3 length: 15 amino acids. The V gene's germline CDR1 is MNHEY and CDR2 SVGAGI. Losses at the gene ends were 5 bases for V and 3 bases for J; bases not matched to a gene: 5. The CDR3 sequence is CASSPLAGHYNEQFF. The CDR3 nucleotides are TGTGCCAGCAGTCCCCTAGCGGGGCACTACAATGAGCAGTTCTTC.

This clone was counted a single time. The gene calls are TRBV5-1 and TRBJ2-7, with 8 bases aligning to TRBD2. With V trimmed by 3 bases and J by 3 bases, 8 bases remained unmatched. Germline CDR1 and CDR2: SGHRS and YFSETQ. This CDR3 region has 15 residues. The CDR3 spells CASSSAGTSVYEQYF. The CDR3 coding sequence is TGCGCCAGCAGCTCGGCCGGGACTAGTGTCTACGAGCAGTACTTC. Full variable domain (rest looked up from reference TRBV5-1 and TRBJ2-7): KAGVTQTPRYLIKTRGQQVTLSCSPISGHRSVSWYQQTPGQGLQFLFEYFSETQRNKGNFPGRFSGRQFSNSRSEMNVSTLELGDSALYLCASSSAGTSVYEQYFGPGTRLTVT.

This rearrangement joins TRBV5-1 to TRBJ1-2; the D is unclear. Germline values: CDR1 SGHRS, CDR2 YFSETQ. Between the trimmed V and J ends, which lost 6 bases and 6 bases, there was a span of 15 bases. There are 13 residues in the CDR3. The CDR3 sequence is CASTPLAGDGYTF. DNA for the CDR3: TGCGCCAGCACCCCCCTGGCGGGAGATGGCTACACCTTC.

This clone came up once. J is TRBJ1-2 and V is TRBV7-2; D remains ambiguous. With 5 bases removed from V and 3 bases from J, the gap between germline ends came to 10 bases. This CDR3 has 13 amino acids. Looked up from germline, CDR1 is SGHTA and CDR2 is FQGNSA. The CDR3 spells CASSLPFYYGYTF. CDR3 bases: TGTGCCAGCAGCCTACCTTTCTACTATGGCTACACCTTC.

The chain is built from TRBV12-3 or TRBV12-4 and TRBJ2-3; no firm D call. V dropped 2 bases and J dropped 5 bases, with 5 bases sitting between them. This CDR3 has 12 residues. DNA of the CDR3: TGTGCCAGCAGTTTACTGCGAGATACGCAGTATTTT. The encoded protein is CASSLLRDTQYF.

For this clone: One junction end disagrees with the germline gene, perhaps due to a read error. The genes are TRBV10-1 and TRBJ2-7, with D perhaps TRBD2 (6 bases). Germline values: CDR1 WNHNN, CDR2 SYGVQD (reference sequence). The CDR3 loop spans 13 amino acids. CDR3 in DNA: TGCGCCCGCAGATGCTACTCCGGAGGGGAGCAGTACTTC. Its protein product is CARRCYSGGEQYF.

The chain combines TRBV19 with TRBJ2-5, with TRBD2 matching over 11 bases. Looked up from germline, CDR1 is LNHDA and CDR2 is SQIVND (reference sequence). V shed 3 bases and J 5 bases; nucleotides not matched to a gene: 8. CDR3 length: 16 residues. This chain's CDR3 is CASSIPASGRLETQYF. Written as DNA, the CDR3 is TGTGCCAGTAGTATCCCCGCTAGCGGGAGGTTGGAGACCCAGTACTTC.

This chain joins TRBV7-9 and TRBJ2-1; D is unresolved. The CDR3 runs to 11 residues. V was cut by 4 bases and J by 8 bases, with 6 bases left in between. CDR1 SEHNR and CDR2 FQNEAQ come from the germline V gene (reference sequence). This chain's CDR3 is CASSSFYEQFF. DNA of the CDR3: TGTGCCAGCAGCTCTTTTTATGAGCAGTTCTTC.

The rearrangement uses TRBV27 and TRBJ1-2, with 7 bases that match TRBD1. CDR3 size: 18 residues. CDR1 is MNHEY, CDR2 SMNVEV, per germline (reference sequence). The V segment lost 2 bases and the J segment 2 bases; nucleotides outside the gene matches: 14. As DNA, the CDR3 is TGTGCCAGCAGTTTAAGATACAGGGGCGTCAAGGGGAACTATGGCTACACCTTC. This encodes CASSLRYRGVKGNYGYTF.